The clone carrying this T cell receptor (beta chain) was counted between two and nine times. For the second PCR, which ran for 7 to 11 cycles, a sample-barcoded 5' primer and a J-beta primer mix were used. Each sample provided no less than 2.5 million CDR3-containing paired-end reads. TCRdb reanalysed the 5' RACE reads using MiXCR and keeps one entry per CDR3 protein. The sample records roughly 1,500,000 distinct CDR3 sequences, roughly 40% being singletons. These data come from a study of blood T cells in healthy people across ages. The CDR3 is made up of 14 amino acids. CDR1 DFQATT and CDR2 SNEGSKA come from the germline V gene (reference sequence). The junction had 15 bases not matched to a gene; V was cut back by 8 bases and J by 6 bases.

The sample consisted of blood. The TCR was taken from a woman aged 18-29 years in good health. V is TRBV20-1 and J is TRBJ2-7; 8 bases fit TRBD1. The CDR3, as DNA: TGCAGTCCTATTAAACCGACAGGGGTGGGCGAGCAGTACTTC. Residues: CSPIKPTGVGEQYF.